The 18 T cell receptor beta chains given below trace back to one sample, sequenced in a study of monozygotic twins with inflammatory bowel disease. TCRdb re-called the 5' RACE reads and catalogs CDR3 proteins one per entry, DNA excluded. The sample data list about 380,000 distinct CDR3 sequences. The sample taken for sequencing was blood. Receptors were obtained from a human donor with ulcerative colitis or Crohn's disease, or a healthy co-twin of an affected twin (not recorded which).

The V call is TRBV6-5, the J call TRBJ1-2; the TRBD1 assignment by TCRdb is unverifiable without DNA. Germline CDR1 MNHEY, CDR2 SVGAGI. The CDR3 runs 15 residues. CDR3 amino acids: CASSYDRVRESGYTF.

The chain has TRBV7-2 and TRBJ1-6; with no DNA, the TCRdb D assignment of TRBD1 cannot be verified. The CDR3 extends over 17 amino acids. Germline V gives CDR1 SGHTA, CDR2 FQGNSA. The CDR3 loop is CASSFPGQGSKNSPLHF.

The CDR3: CASSEYSEETQYF. The J gene is TRBJ2-5, the V gene TRBV25-1. The CDR3 loop spans 13 amino acids. The germline V gene has CDR1 MGHDK and CDR2 SYGVNS.

The V gene is TRBV25-1, the J gene TRBJ2-1; TCRdb's D call, TRBD1, is unchecked because there is no DNA. This CDR3 spans 15 amino acids. The V gene's germline CDR1 is MGHDK and CDR2 SYGVNS. CDR3 sequence reads: CASSEGGTLNNEQFF.

This CDR3 reads CASSLVGLENTEAFF. J is TRBJ1-1 and V is TRBV12-3 or TRBV12-4; TCRdb returns TRBD1, unconfirmable since there is no DNA. The CDR3 sequence is 15 residues long.

The chain joins TRBV20-1 to TRBJ1-6; the TCRdb D gene call, TRBD1, has no DNA to confirm it. Germline CDR1 DFQATT, CDR2 SNEGSKA (reference sequence). The CDR3 contains 17 residues. This CDR3 is CSAKSPGGGIYNSPLHF.

The chain carries TRBV12-3 or TRBV12-4 and TRBJ2-7; TCRdb indicates TRBD1, and absent DNA this call remains unverified. The CDR3 extends over 15 amino acids. CDR3 loop: CASSLYTGGSYEQYF.

This chain links TRBV5-1 with TRBJ2-4. Germline lookup yields CDR1 SGHRS and CDR2 YFSETQ. This CDR3 has 15 amino acids. This chain's CDR3 is CASSSEPVAKNIQYF.

The rearrangement uses TRBV20-1 and TRBJ2-7; absent DNA, TCRdb's TRBD1 call cannot be checked. The CDR3 has 12 amino acids. CDR1 is DFQATT and CDR2 is SNEGSKA in the germline V gene (reference sequence). CDR3 loop: CSTGTRTYEQYF.

The gene calls are TRBV7-9 and TRBJ2-2; absent DNA, TCRdb's TRBD1 call cannot be checked. The CDR3 runs to 17 residues. The germline gives CDR1 SEHNR, CDR2 FQNEAQ (reference sequence). CDR3 in amino acids: CASSSHLGAQSTGELFF.

The chain carries TRBV10-3 and TRBJ1-6; no DNA is available, so the TRBD1 call from TCRdb remains unchecked. Germline lookup yields CDR1 ENHRY and CDR2 SYGVKD. CDR3 size: 13 residues. CDR3: CAITGTVNSPLHF.

This chain joins TRBV4-1 and TRBJ2-5; the D gene TCRdb calls, TRBD2, cannot be checked with no DNA. CDR3 length: 15 amino acids. The germline CDR1 and CDR2 sequences are MGHRA and YSYEKL. The CDR3 here is CASSHLGGIEETQYF.

The chain has TRBV5-4 and TRBJ2-5; TCRdb's assignment of TRBD1 cannot be checked, as there is no DNA. This CDR3 region has 17 residues. CDR1 is SGHNT and CDR2 is YYREEE in the germline V gene (reference sequence). The CDR3 spells CASSSAATGATKETQYF.

The chain links TRBV15 to TRBJ2-1; lacking DNA, the TRBD2 call made by TCRdb goes unchecked. The CDR3 covers 17 residues. Germline lookup yields CDR1 LNHNV and CDR2 YYDKDF (reference sequence). The CDR3 protein is CATSIGPPGLLYNEQFF.

The V call is TRBV7-2, the J call TRBJ2-1; TCRdb proposes TRBD1, but this gene call is untestable without DNA. Germline V gene data show CDR1 as SGHTA and CDR2 as FQGNSA. The CDR3 extends over 16 amino acids. CDR3 protein: CASSLYGTGGYNEQFF.

The J gene is TRBJ1-2, the V gene TRBV30. Germline values: CDR1 GTSNPN, CDR2 SVGIG (reference sequence). The CDR3 sequence is 16 residues long. The CDR3 region is CAWSVVGANYGLGYTF. Full variable domain (outside the CDR3, taken from reference TRBV30 and TRBJ1-2): SQTIHQWPATLVQPVGSPLSLECTVEGTSNPNLYWYRQAAGRGLQLLFYSVGIGQISSEVPQNLSASRPQDRQFILSSKKLLLSDSGFYLCAWSVVGANYGLGYTFGSGTRLTVV.

The CDR3 protein is CASSLFRAGELFF. This chain links TRBV5-1 with TRBJ2-2. Germline assignment: CDR1 SGHRS and CDR2 YFSETQ. The CDR3 covers 13 residues.

The chain links TRBV28 to TRBJ2-2; there is no DNA to check the TCRdb D call of TRBD1. This CDR3 contains 15 residues. The germline V gene encodes CDR1 MDHEN and CDR2 SYDVKM. CDR3: CASTQGRERAGELFF.